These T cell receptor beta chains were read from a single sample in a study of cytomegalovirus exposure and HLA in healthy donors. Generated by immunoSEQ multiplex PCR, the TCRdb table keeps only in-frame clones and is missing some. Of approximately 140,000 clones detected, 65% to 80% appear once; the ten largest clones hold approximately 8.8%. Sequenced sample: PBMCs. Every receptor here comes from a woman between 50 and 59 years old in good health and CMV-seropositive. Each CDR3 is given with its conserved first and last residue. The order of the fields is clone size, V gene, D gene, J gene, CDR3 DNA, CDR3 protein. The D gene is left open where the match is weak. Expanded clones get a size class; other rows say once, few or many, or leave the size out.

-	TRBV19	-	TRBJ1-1	TGTGCCAGTAGTCCACGGACAAGGGACACTGAAGCTTTCTTT	CASSPRTRDTEAFF
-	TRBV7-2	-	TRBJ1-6	TGTGCCAGCAGCTTAGCAGGGGGCTATAATTCACCCCTCCACTTT	CASSLAGGYNSPLHF
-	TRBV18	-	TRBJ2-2	TGTGCCAGCTCACCAGGGACACCCTCGAACACCGGGGAGCTGTTTTTT	CASSPGTPSNTGELFF
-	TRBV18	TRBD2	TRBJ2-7	TGTGCCAGCTCACCGGGACTAGCGGGGGGAACCTACGAGCAGTACTTC	CASSPGLAGGTYEQYF
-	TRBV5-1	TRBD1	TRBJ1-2	TGCGCCAGCAGCTACTCAGGGGGCAATGGCTACACCTTC	CASSYSGGNGYTF
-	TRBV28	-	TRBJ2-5	TGTGCCAGCAGTCACTCCGGGACACAAGAGACCCAGTACTTC	CASSHSGTQETQYF
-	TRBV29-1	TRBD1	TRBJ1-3	TGCAGCGTCCAGGGGGCGGGAAACACCATATATTTT	CSVQGAGNTIYF
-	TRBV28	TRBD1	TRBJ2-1	TGTGCCACCATGGTGTCAGGGGGCTACAATGAGCAGTTCTTC	CATMVSGGYNEQFF
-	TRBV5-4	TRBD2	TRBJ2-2	TGTGCCAGCAGCGTCGGGACTAGCGGAAACACCGGGGAGCTGTTTTTT	CASSVGTSGNTGELFF
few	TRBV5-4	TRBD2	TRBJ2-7	TGTGCCAGCAGCGCGGGACTAGCGGGGACCTACTACGAGCAGTACTTC	CASSAGLAGTYYEQYF
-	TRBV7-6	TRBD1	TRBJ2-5	TGTGCCAGCAGCCCACCGACAGGGAAAGAGACCCAGTACTTC	CASSPPTGKETQYF
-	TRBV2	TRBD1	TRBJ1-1	TGTGCCAGCAGTGAAAGGGCAGGGGGCGCCGCTGAAGCTTTCTTT	CASSERAGGAAEAFF
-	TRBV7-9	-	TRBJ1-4	TGTGCCAGCAGCTCAGGGATGCCCGGTAATGAAAAACTGTTTTTT	CASSSGMPGNEKLFF
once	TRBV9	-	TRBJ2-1	TGTGCCAGCAGCGTAGACCAGGTCCAGCGGGAGCAGTTCTTC	CASSVDQVQREQFF
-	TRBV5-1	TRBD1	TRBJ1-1	TGCGCCAGCAGCTTGTGGGACAGGGACACTGAAGCTTTCTTT	CASSLWDRDTEAFF
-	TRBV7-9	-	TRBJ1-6	TGTGCCAGCAGCCGGACAGATTCACCCCTCCACTTT	CASSRTDSPLHF
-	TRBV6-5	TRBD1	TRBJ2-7	TGTGCCAGCAGTTATTACGGACAGGCCTACGAGCAGTACTTC	CASSYYGQAYEQYF
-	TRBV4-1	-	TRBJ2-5	TGCGCCAGCAGCCAAGTTGAGGAGACCCAGTACTTC	CASSQVEETQYF
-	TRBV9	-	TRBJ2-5	TGTGCCAGCAGCGACGGTAGGGGGCAAGAGACCCAGTACTTC	CASSDGRGQETQYF
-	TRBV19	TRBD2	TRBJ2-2	TGTGCCAGTAGTACCCTCCGTGGGAGCGAGCGGGGGTACACCGGGGAGCTGTTTTTT	CASSTLRGSERGYTGELFF
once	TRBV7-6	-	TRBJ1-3	TGTGCCAGCAGCTTTGGAGGGGGAAACACCATATATTTT	CASSFGGGNTIYF
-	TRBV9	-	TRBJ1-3	TGTGCCAGCAGCGCGTCCTCTGGAAACACCATATATTTT	CASSASSGNTIYF
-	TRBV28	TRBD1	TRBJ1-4	TGTGCCAGCTCTCCCCCGACAGGGCCTAATGAAAAACTGTTTTTT	CASSPPTGPNEKLFF
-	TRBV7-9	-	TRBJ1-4	TGTGCCAGCAGTCTAGCTATAGGGGAAAAACTGTTTTTT	CASSLAIGEKLFF
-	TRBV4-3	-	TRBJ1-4	TGCGCCAGCAGCCAAAATTTTTTAGAGGGCCCGGCTAATGAAAAACTGTTTTTT	CASSQNFLEGPANEKLFF
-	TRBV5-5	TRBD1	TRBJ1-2	TGTGCCAGCAGCTCAACAGGGGCGACTGGCTATGGCTACACCTTC	CASSSTGATGYGYTF
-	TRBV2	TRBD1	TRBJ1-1	TGTGCCAGCAGTGTACAGGGGGCAGCTTTCTTT	CASSVQGAAFF
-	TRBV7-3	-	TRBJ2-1	TGTGCCAGCAGCCCACGGGACTCTCCCTGGGATGAGCAGTTCTTC	CASSPRDSPWDEQFF
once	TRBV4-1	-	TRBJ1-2	TGCGCCAGCAGCCAAGCAGGCACGCTAAACTATGGCTACACCTTC	CASSQAGTLNYGYTF
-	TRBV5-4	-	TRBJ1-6	TGTGCCAGCAGCCCCCAGGGGAACCGTTATTCACCCCTCCACTTT	CASSPQGNRYSPLHF
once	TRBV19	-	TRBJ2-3	TGTGCCAGTACCCTAGCCCTTAGCACAGATACGCAGTATTTT	CASTLALSTDTQYF
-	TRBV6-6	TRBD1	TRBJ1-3	TGTGCCAGCACCCAGGGGGGAGCCAACTCTGGAAACACCATATATTTT	CASTQGGANSGNTIYF
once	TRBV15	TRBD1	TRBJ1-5	TGTGCCACCAGCAGAAGATCTCCCACACAGGGGCGCGGCAATCAGCCCCAGCATTTT	CATSRRSPTQGRGNQPQHF
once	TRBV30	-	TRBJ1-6	TGTGCCTGGACTGGGAGAACTAATTCACCCCTCCACTTT	CAWTGRTNSPLHF
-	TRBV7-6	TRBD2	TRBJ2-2	TGTGCCAGCAGCTTGGGTCGGGGGGGGCGGACCGGGGAGCTGTTTTTT	CASSLGRGGRTGELFF
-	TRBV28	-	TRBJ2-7	TGTGCCAGCGAAGTCAGGGGAAGGGGCGAGCAGTACTTC	CASEVRGRGEQYF
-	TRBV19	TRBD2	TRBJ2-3	TGTGCCAGTAGTATGACTAGCGAAACCTTAGATACGCAGTATTTT	CASSMTSETLDTQYF